Following are 5 T cell receptor beta chains from one sample sequenced in a study of cytotoxic CD8 clonotypes in ibrutinib-treated CLL. Produced via immunoSEQ multiplex PCR; TCRdb's table is partial and in-frame only. The data show some 46,000 clones, almost 70% seen once. The sequencing here drew on PBMCs, taken after 12 months of ibrutinib treatment. These receptors all stem from a human donor with chronic lymphocytic leukemia.

This chain links TRBV28 with TRBJ2-4, with D perhaps TRBD1 (5 bases). V was cut by 3 bases and J by 8 bases, with 20 bases left in between. The germline V gene encodes CDR1 MDHEN and CDR2 SYDVKM. This CDR3 spans 16 amino acids. This CDR3 is CASSFRGGTDLDIQYF. The CDR3 coding sequence is TGTGCCAGCAGTTTTAGGGGCGGAACGGACCTGGACATTCAGTACTTC.

This clone was picked up a small number of times. The chain is built from TRBV9 and TRBJ1-1; D gene uncertain. This CDR3 contains 14 residues. The V gene's germline CDR1 is SGDLS and CDR2 YYNGEE. The V and J ends lost 2 bases and 1 base respectively, with 9 bases between them. This chain's CDR3 is CASSVKQTNTEAFF. CDR3 sequence (DNA): TGTGCCAGCAGCGTGAAACAAACGAACACTGAAGCTTTCTTT.

The J gene is TRBJ1-1, the V gene TRBV20-1, with 7 bases matching TRBD1. The CDR3 is made up of 11 amino acids. Germline lookup yields CDR1 DFQATT and CDR2 SNEGSKA (reference sequence). With 5 bases clipped from V and 8 bases from J, the junction kept 5 bases outside the gene matches. The CDR3 reads CSAPWTGEAFF. CDR3 nucleotide sequence: TGCAGTGCTCCCTGGACAGGAGAAGCTTTCTTT.

The CDR3 loop reads CAWNLNTEAFF. CDR3 coding DNA: TGTGCCTGGAACCTGAACACTGAAGCTTTCTTT. The chain employs TRBV30 and TRBJ1-1; D gene ambiguous. The CDR3 sequence is 11 residues long. Trimming left V 4 bases short and J 0 bases short, with 3 bases between. Germline V gene data show CDR1 as GTSNPN and CDR2 as SVGIG (reference sequence).

In regard to this clone: Compared with germline, one end of the junction differs, possibly owing to a read error. The chain links TRBV6-5 to TRBJ1-1; TRBD1 matches at 9 bases. CDR3 length: 15 residues. Germline-derived CDR1 and CDR2 are MNHEY and SVGAGI. CDR3 nucleotide sequence: TGTGCCAACAGTTATGTGGCCGGGACAGGGTTTGAAGCTTTCTTT. Protein product: CANSYVAGTGFEAFF.